These 20 T cell receptor beta chains share one sample of origin, sequenced in a study of radiation and T cells in renal cell carcinoma. Profiled with immunoSEQ multiplex PCR; TCRdb holds only in-frame clones, not every one. The repertoire holds 100,000 to 150,000 clones, with 85% to 90% as singletons. The time point: blood 2 weeks post-SBRT. Described treatment: 15 Gy SBRT to primary tumor, nephrectomy 4 weeks later. Sequenced here: blood, sampled from a patient whose treatment included radiotherapy and nephrectomy. The receptors originated from an older woman with renal cell carcinoma.

The chain couples TRBV5-1 to TRBJ1-6, with D maybe TRBD1 (6 bases). The CDR3 sequence is 15 residues long. Trimming left V 0 bases short and J 7 bases short, with 11 bases between. Germline V lookup: CDR1 SGHRS, CDR2 YFSETQ. This CDR3 reads CASSLEPGANSPLHF. The DNA for the CDR3 is TGCGCCAGCAGCTTGGAACCGGGGGCGAATTCACCCCTCCACTTT.

This sequence joins TRBV5-1 and TRBJ1-2, with D unclear. V was clipped by 0 bases and J by 2 bases, with 11 bases between them. Germline V gene sequence: CDR1 SGHRS, CDR2 YFSETQ. The CDR3 has 15 residues. This CDR3 reads CASSLVASPNYGYTF. In DNA, the CDR3 is TGCGCCAGCAGCTTGGTAGCCAGCCCCAACTATGGCTACACCTTC.

The chain carries TRBV30 and TRBJ1-3; 7 positions agree with TRBD1. The CDR3 loop spans 13 amino acids. The V and J ends lost 6 bases and 5 bases, in that order; junction bases with no gene match: 7. The germline V gene encodes CDR1 GTSNPN and CDR2 SVGIG (reference sequence). The CDR3 region has the DNA TGTGCCTGCGGGGACAGCGAACGAAACACCATATATTTT. Encoded protein: CACGDSERNTIYF. Complete variable domain (other parts from reference TRBV30 and TRBJ1-3): SQTIHQWPATLVQPVGSPLSLECTVEGTSNPNLYWYRQAAGRGLQLLFYSVGIGQISSEVPQNLSASRPQDRQFILSSKKLLLSDSGFYLCACGDSERNTIYFGEGSWLTVV.

This sequence joins TRBV5-4 and TRBJ1-1, with 12 bases identical to TRBD1. Germline CDR1 and CDR2: SGHNT and YYREEE (reference sequence). The CDR3 runs to 17 residues. J lost 0 bases, V lost 4 bases, and 7 bases had no gene match. The CDR3 nucleotides read TGTGCCAGCAGCCCAGCCGGGACAGGGGGCTTGAACACTGAAGCTTTCTTT. Translated, it gives CASSPAGTGGLNTEAFF.

The genes are TRBV5-1 and TRBJ1-2; D not certain. Germline V gene data show CDR1 as SGHRS and CDR2 as YFSETQ. The V gene lost 0 bases and the J gene lost 0 bases, with 9 bases spanning the gap. The CDR3 length is 15 residues. The CDR3 nucleotides are TGCGCCAGCAGCTTGGCGGGAGAAGCTAACTATGGCTACACCTTC. Encoded protein: CASSLAGEANYGYTF.

The rearrangement uses TRBV6-6 and TRBJ2-7; 10 bases align to TRBD1. In germline, CDR1 is MNHNY, CDR2 SVGAGI (reference sequence). The CDR3 is 14 residues long. Unmatched junction bases numbered 6, after V lost 7 bases and J lost 3 bases. The DNA of the CDR3 is TGTGCCAGCACTCAACGGACAGGGGGCTACGAGCAGTACTTC. The encoded protein is CASTQRTGGYEQYF.

This chain uses TRBV9 with TRBJ2-3; 10 bases match TRBD2. The J segment lost 3 bases and the V segment lost 0 bases, leaving 4 bases of the junction unmatched. Per germline, CDR1 SGDLS and CDR2 YYNGEE. The CDR3 length is 16 residues. The CDR3 spells CASSVASGGATDTQYF. CDR3 nucleotides: TGTGCCAGCAGCGTAGCCAGCGGGGGGGCAACAGATACGCAGTATTTT.

This sequence joins TRBV7-9 and TRBJ2-7; D remains ambiguous. Between the trimmed V and J ends, which lost 1 base and 2 bases, there was a span of 9 bases. Germline V CDR1 and CDR2: SEHNR, FQNEAQ (reference sequence). CDR3 length: 14 residues. The CDR3 sequence: CASSLGTVTYEQYF. CDR3 DNA sequence: TGTGCCAGCAGCTTAGGAACGGTGACCTACGAGCAGTACTTC.

The count of this clone is one. The chain employs TRBV18 and TRBJ2-7; D is ambiguous. Germline loops: CDR1 KGHSH, CDR2 LQKENI. CDR3 size: 16 residues. The V and J ends lost 0 bases and 3 bases respectively, with 15 bases between them. In DNA, the CDR3 is TGTGCCAGCTCACCACCAAACCGGAGCAGTGACTACGAGCAGTACTTC. Its protein product is CASSPPNRSSDYEQYF.

The CDR3 is CASSQSRGSGSEQYF. DNA of the CDR3: TGTGCCAGCAGCCAATCGAGGGGGAGCGGAAGCGAGCAGTACTTC. V and J are TRBV14 and TRBJ2-7, with D maybe TRBD1 (6 bases). Germline-derived CDR1 and CDR2 are SGHDN and FVKESK. CDR3 length equals 15 residues. V was shortened by 2 bases and J by 6 bases, with 17 bases between the two germline ends.

The chain couples TRBV5-4 to TRBJ2-5, with TRBD2 identical over 8 bases. The germline V gene has CDR1 SGHNT and CDR2 YYREEE (reference sequence). V trimming: 3 bases; J trimming: 5 bases; junction bases outside the gene matches: 9. CDR3 length: 15 residues. CDR3 region: CASSSQVGGVETQYF. CDR3 coding DNA: TGTGCCAGCAGCTCTCAAGTCGGGGGGGTCGAGACCCAGTACTTC.

The chain has TRBV6-1 and TRBJ1-1; D gene uncertain. V was shortened by 2 bases and J by 2 bases, with 15 bases between the two germline ends. The germline V gene has CDR1 MNHNS and CDR2 SASEGT. The CDR3 has 16 residues. This CDR3 is CASSELSVGSNTEAFF. CDR3 sequence (DNA): TGTGCCAGCAGTGAACTTTCGGTAGGCAGTAACACTGAAGCTTTCTTT.

The rearrangement uses TRBV5-1 and TRBJ2-3; D uncertain. The CDR3 runs to 14 residues. The V end lost 4 bases, the J end lost 2 bases, and 11 bases lay between the germline ends. Germline lookup yields CDR1 SGHRS and CDR2 YFSETQ. In nucleotides, the CDR3 is TGCGCCAGCAGCCTGGGCTTTTACACAGATACGCAGTATTTT. Its protein product is CASSLGFYTDTQYF.

The chain links TRBV30 to TRBJ1-4; D is unresolved. Between the trimmed V and J ends, which lost 5 bases and 8 bases, there was a span of 9 bases. The CDR3 runs to 11 residues. From germline, CDR1 is GTSNPN and CDR2 SVGIG (reference sequence). The CDR3 nucleotides read TGTGCCTGGGGAAGGATCGAAAAACTGTTTTTT. Its translation: CAWGRIEKLFF.

The rearrangement joins TRBV6-1 to TRBJ2-5, with 12 positions matching TRBD2. The J segment lost 1 base and the V segment lost 4 bases, leaving 7 bases of the junction unmatched. Germline CDR1 is MNHNS and CDR2 is SASEGT. This CDR3 is built from 17 residues. The CDR3 DNA sequence: TGTGCCAGCAGTGCTGGACTAGCGGGGAGACTCCAAGAGACCCAGTACTTC. This sequence encodes CASSAGLAGRLQETQYF.

This chain links TRBV7-2 with TRBJ2-5; D gene unclear. Germline assignment: CDR1 SGHTA and CDR2 FQGNSA. V dropped 0 bases and J dropped 6 bases, with 8 bases sitting between them. The length of the CDR3 is 13 residues. The CDR3: CASSLAGLQTQYF. The CDR3 coding sequence is TGTGCCAGCAGCTTAGCGGGGTTGCAGACCCAGTACTTC.

V and J are TRBV30 and TRBJ2-1; no definite D call. The CDR3 covers 11 residues. Germline loops: CDR1 GTSNPN, CDR2 SVGIG (reference sequence). Trimming took 2 bases from V and 9 from J, leaving 8 bases between them. CDR3 amino acids: CAWSTRPEQFF. The CDR3 DNA reads TGTGCCTGGAGTACCAGGCCTGAGCAGTTCTTC.

The genes are TRBV6-5 and TRBJ2-1, with 8 bases aligning to TRBD2. V lost 5 bases, J lost 6 bases, and 9 bases stayed unmatched. Germline values: CDR1 MNHEY, CDR2 SVGAGI. This CDR3 is built from 15 residues. In nucleotides, the CDR3 is TGTGCCAGCAGTCAGCCCGGGACTAGGTTCAATGAGCAGTTCTTC. Amino acid sequence: CASSQPGTRFNEQFF.

This clone was counted a single time. This rearrangement joins TRBV5-6 to TRBJ1-3; D perhaps matches TRBD1 (5 bases). V lost 3 bases, J lost 2 bases, and 15 bases lay in between. CDR1 is SGHDT and CDR2 is YYEEEE in the germline V gene. This CDR3 comprises 16 residues. The DNA of the CDR3 is TGTGCCAGCAGCTCCTCGCAGGGAGGGGCTGGAAACACCATATATTTT. Its translation is CASSSSQGGAGNTIYF. Variable domain in full (rest from reference TRBV5-6 and TRBJ1-3): DAGVTQSPTHLIKTRGQQVTLRCSPKSGHDTVSWYQQALGQGPQFIFQYYEEEERQRGNFPDRFSGHQFPNYSSELNVNALLLGDSALYLCASSSSQGGAGNTIYFGEGSWLTVV.

The chain links TRBV15 to TRBJ2-1, with TRBD1 as a possible D gene (5 bases). With 6 bases removed from V and 3 bases from J, the gap between germline ends came to 12 bases. Germline V CDR1 and CDR2: LNHNV, YYDKDF (reference sequence). CDR3 length: 14 amino acids. CDR3 sequence reads: CATRRQGNYNEQFF. DNA for the CDR3: TGTGCCACCAGGCGGCAGGGAAACTACAATGAGCAGTTCTTC.